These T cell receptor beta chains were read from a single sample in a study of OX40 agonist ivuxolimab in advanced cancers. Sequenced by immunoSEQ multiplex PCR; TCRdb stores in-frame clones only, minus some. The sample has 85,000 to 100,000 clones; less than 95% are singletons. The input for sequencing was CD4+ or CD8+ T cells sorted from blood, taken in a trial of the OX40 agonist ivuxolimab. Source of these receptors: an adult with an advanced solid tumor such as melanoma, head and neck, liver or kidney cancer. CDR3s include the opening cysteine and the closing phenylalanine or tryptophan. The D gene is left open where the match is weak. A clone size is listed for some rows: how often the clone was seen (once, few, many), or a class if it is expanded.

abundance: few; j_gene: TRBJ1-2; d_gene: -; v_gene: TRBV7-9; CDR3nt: TGTGCCAGCAGCTTAGGCGGGAGGGAGGACTATGGCTACACCTTC; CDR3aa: CASSLGGREDYGYTF
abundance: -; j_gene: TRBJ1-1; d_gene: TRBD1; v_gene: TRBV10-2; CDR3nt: TGCGCCAGCAGCCGAGGACAGGAGGTGACTGAAGCTTTCTTT; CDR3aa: CASSRGQEVTEAFF
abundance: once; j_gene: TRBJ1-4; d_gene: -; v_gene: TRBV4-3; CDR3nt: TGCGCCAGCAGCCAAGATAGGGGCGGAGCAACTAATGAAAAACTGTTTTTT; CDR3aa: CASSQDRGGATNEKLFF
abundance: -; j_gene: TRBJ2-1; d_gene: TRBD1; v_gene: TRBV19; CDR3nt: TGTGCCAGTAGGGCCCCCTTCGGCGACAGGGAGAGGCAGGGCAATGAGCAGTTCTTC; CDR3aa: CASRAPFGDRERQGNEQFF
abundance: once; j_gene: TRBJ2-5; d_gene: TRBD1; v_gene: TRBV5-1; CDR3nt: TGCGCCAGCAGCGGGGGACAGGGGGCTCAAGAGACCCAGTACTTC; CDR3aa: CASSGGQGAQETQYF
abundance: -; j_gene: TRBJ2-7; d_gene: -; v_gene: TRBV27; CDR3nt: TGTGCCAGCAGTTTAAACGTACGAACCTACGAGCAGTACTTC; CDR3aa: CASSLNVRTYEQYF
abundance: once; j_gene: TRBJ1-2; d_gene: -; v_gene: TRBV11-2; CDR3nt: TGTGCCAGCAGCCGAATGAGGGGCTTTCCCGGAACAGGCTATGGCTACACCTTC; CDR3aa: CASSRMRGFPGTGYGYTF
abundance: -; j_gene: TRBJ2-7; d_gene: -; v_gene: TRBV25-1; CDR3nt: TGTGCCAGCAGACAGGCCAGCTCCTACGAGCAGTACTTC; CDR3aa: CASRQASSYEQYF
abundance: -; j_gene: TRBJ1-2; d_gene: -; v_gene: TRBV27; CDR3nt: TGTGCCAGCAGTCCTACAGGGTGGGACTATGGCTACACCTTC; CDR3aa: CASSPTGWDYGYTF
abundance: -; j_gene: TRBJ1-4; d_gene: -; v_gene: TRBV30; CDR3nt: TGTGCCTGGAGTATCAGGGTGAATGAAAAACTGTTTTTT; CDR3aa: CAWSIRVNEKLFF
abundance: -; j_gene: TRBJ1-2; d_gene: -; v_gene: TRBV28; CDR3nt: TGTGCCAGCAGTCTGGTAGGGCAGGCCTATGGCTACACCTTC; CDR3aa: CASSLVGQAYGYTF
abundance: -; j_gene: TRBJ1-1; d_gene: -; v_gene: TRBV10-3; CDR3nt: TGTGCCATCAGTGAGCCGAGGACAGAGAACACTGAAGCTTTCTTT; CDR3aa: CAISEPRTENTEAFF
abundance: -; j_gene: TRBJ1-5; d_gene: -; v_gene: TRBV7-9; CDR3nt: TGTGCCAGCAGCTTAGCAGGGGGTCAGCCCCAGCATTTT; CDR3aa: CASSLAGGQPQHF
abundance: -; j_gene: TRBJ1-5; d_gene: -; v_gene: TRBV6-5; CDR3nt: TGTGCCAGCAGGATGGCGGGCAATCAGCCCCAGCATTTT; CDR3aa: CASRMAGNQPQHF
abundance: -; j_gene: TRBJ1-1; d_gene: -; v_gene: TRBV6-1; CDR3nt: TGTGCCAGCAGTGAAGCACCCTGGAACACTGAAGCTTTCTTT; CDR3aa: CASSEAPWNTEAFF
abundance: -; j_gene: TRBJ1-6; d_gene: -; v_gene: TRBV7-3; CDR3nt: TGTGCCAGCAGCTTGACGGGGGAAGGCTCACCCCTCCACTTT; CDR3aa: CASSLTGEGSPLHF
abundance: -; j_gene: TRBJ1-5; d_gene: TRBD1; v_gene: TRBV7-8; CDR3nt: TGTGCCAGCAGCCCCACCGGGACAGACTTTTGGCCCCAGCATTTT; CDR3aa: CASSPTGTDFWPQHF
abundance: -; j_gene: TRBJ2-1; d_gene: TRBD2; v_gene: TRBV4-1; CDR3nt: TGCGCCAGCAGCCGTATCCCCCTAGCGGGGGGAAACAATGAGCAGTTCTTC; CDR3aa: CASSRIPLAGGNNEQFF
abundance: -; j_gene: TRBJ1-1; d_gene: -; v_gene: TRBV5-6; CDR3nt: TGTGCCAGCAGCTTGAGGTCTACAGGCGCCATGAACACTGAAGCTTTCTTT; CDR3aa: CASSLRSTGAMNTEAFF
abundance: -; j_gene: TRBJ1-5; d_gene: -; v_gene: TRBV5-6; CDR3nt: TGTGCCAGCAGCTTGACCGTGCACGGGAGAATTGGCAATCAGCCCCAGCATTTT; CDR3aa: CASSLTVHGRIGNQPQHF
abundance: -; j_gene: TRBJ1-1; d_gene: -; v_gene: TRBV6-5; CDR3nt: TGTGCCAGCAGACAAGGGCTCGGGCAGGGTGAAGCTTTCTTT; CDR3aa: CASRQGLGQGEAFF
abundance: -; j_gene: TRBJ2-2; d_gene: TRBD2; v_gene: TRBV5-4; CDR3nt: TGTGCCAGCAGCTTGGGTAATAGCGGGAGCGCCTGGACCGGGGAGCTGTTTTTT; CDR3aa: CASSLGNSGSAWTGELFF